The rows below give T cell receptor beta chains drawn from one sample of a study of blood T cell repertoires in COVID-19. TCRdb keeps only in-frame clones here, not all; method: immunoSEQ multiplex PCR. The sample carries approximately 380,000 clones, about 85% recorded once. The sequenced material came from peripheral blood. These receptors were collected from a woman younger than 30 with acute or convalescent COVID-19. Both conserved end residues are part of each CDR3. Each record gives: V gene, J gene, clone size, D gene, CDR3 DNA, CDR3 protein. D genes are given only for firm matches. Rows give clone size only sometimes, using once, few, many, or a class for an expanded clone.

v_gene: TRBV5-1; j_gene: TRBJ2-5; abundance: once; d_gene: NA; CDR3nt: TGCGCCAGCAGCTCCGGGGGACCGAGGGGAGAGACCCAGTACTTC; CDR3aa: CASSSGGPRGETQYF
v_gene: TRBV24-1; j_gene: TRBJ2-7; abundance: NA; d_gene: TRBD2; CDR3nt: TGTGCCACCAGTGACTCTACTAGCGGAGATACCTACGAGCAGTACTTC; CDR3aa: CATSDSTSGDTYEQYF
v_gene: TRBV24-1; j_gene: TRBJ2-2; abundance: NA; d_gene: TRBD1; CDR3nt: TGTGCCACCAGTGATTTAGGGACAGGGGGCGGCGGGGAGCTGTTTTTT; CDR3aa: CATSDLGTGGGGELFF
v_gene: TRBV23-1; j_gene: TRBJ2-1; abundance: NA; d_gene: TRBD2; CDR3nt: TGCGCCAGCAGTCAGAGAGGGACTAGCGGGAATGGCTCCTACAATGAGCAGTTCTTC; CDR3aa: CASSQRGTSGNGSYNEQFF
v_gene: TRBV19; j_gene: TRBJ1-5; abundance: NA; d_gene: TRBD1; CDR3nt: TGTGCCAGTAAGACTTCTCACTGGACAGGTGGAAACAATCAGCCCCAGCATTTT; CDR3aa: CASKTSHWTGGNNQPQHF
v_gene: TRBV4-1; j_gene: TRBJ2-1; abundance: NA; d_gene: NA; CDR3nt: TGCGCCAGCAGCCCAACTAGGGCGGATGAGCAGTTCTTC; CDR3aa: CASSPTRADEQFF
v_gene: TRBV28; j_gene: TRBJ2-7; abundance: NA; d_gene: NA; CDR3nt: TGTGCCAGCAGTTGGCGTTCCAGGGCTCCATCCTACGAGCAGTACTTC; CDR3aa: CASSWRSRAPSYEQYF
v_gene: TRBV19; j_gene: TRBJ1-4; abundance: NA; d_gene: TRBD1; CDR3nt: TGTGCCAGTAGTACCGACAGGGGGAACGGTAATGAAAAACTGTTTTTT; CDR3aa: CASSTDRGNGNEKLFF
v_gene: TRBV24-1; j_gene: TRBJ2-3; abundance: once; d_gene: TRBD1; CDR3nt: TGTGCCACCAGTGAAACCCGACAGGGCTACACAGGAGATACGCAGTATTTT; CDR3aa: CATSETRQGYTGDTQYF
v_gene: TRBV3-1/TRBV3-2; j_gene: TRBJ2-3; abundance: once; d_gene: TRBD2; CDR3nt: TGTGCCAGCAGCCAGGGATTTAGCGGGAGGGGCGCAGATACGCAGTATTTT; CDR3aa: CASSQGFSGRGADTQYF
v_gene: TRBV11-2; j_gene: TRBJ2-5; abundance: NA; d_gene: NA; CDR3nt: TGTGCCAGCAGCTTAGCACGGTCTAGCGCCAAGCAAGAGACCCAGTACTTC; CDR3aa: CASSLARSSAKQETQYF
v_gene: TRBV11-2; j_gene: TRBJ2-1; abundance: NA; d_gene: NA; CDR3nt: TGTGCCAGCAGCCCCCAAGGGGGATCCTATTCCTACAATGAGCAGTTCTTC; CDR3aa: CASSPQGGSYSYNEQFF
v_gene: TRBV28; j_gene: TRBJ1-5; abundance: once; d_gene: TRBD1; CDR3nt: TGTGCCAGCAGTGATGGACAGGGCAATCAGCCCCAGCATTTT; CDR3aa: CASSDGQGNQPQHF
v_gene: TRBV19; j_gene: TRBJ2-7; abundance: NA; d_gene: TRBD1; CDR3nt: TGTGCCAGTAGTACTAACACCGGGACAGGGGGCTACGAGCAGTACTTC; CDR3aa: CASSTNTGTGGYEQYF
v_gene: TRBV7-8; j_gene: TRBJ2-2; abundance: NA; d_gene: TRBD1; CDR3nt: TGTGCCAGCAGCGACAGGGTGATAGGCACCGGGGAGCTGTTTTTT; CDR3aa: CASSDRVIGTGELFF
v_gene: TRBV6-1; j_gene: TRBJ1-1; abundance: NA; d_gene: NA; CDR3nt: TGTGCCAGCAGTGAATATCTGGTAGCTGAAGCTTTCTTT; CDR3aa: CASSEYLVAEAFF
v_gene: TRBV19; j_gene: TRBJ2-7; abundance: NA; d_gene: TRBD1; CDR3nt: TGTGCCAGTAGTCGTTTGGACAGGTCCTACGAGCAGTACTTC; CDR3aa: CASSRLDRSYEQYF
v_gene: TRBV10-3; j_gene: TRBJ2-6; abundance: NA; d_gene: TRBD2; CDR3nt: TGTGCCATCAGTGGCGGGACTAGCGGGAGTAGATCTGGGGCCAACGTCCTGACTTTC; CDR3aa: CAISGGTSGSRSGANVLTF
v_gene: TRBV12-5; j_gene: TRBJ2-3; abundance: NA; d_gene: NA; CDR3nt: TGTGCTAGTGGTTCGTCCCCGGCAGATACGCAGTATTTT; CDR3aa: CASGSSPADTQYF
v_gene: TRBV19; j_gene: TRBJ1-1; abundance: NA; d_gene: NA; CDR3nt: TGTGCCAGTAGTCCCCTAGGCCAGGGGAACACTGAAGCTTTCTTT; CDR3aa: CASSPLGQGNTEAFF
v_gene: TRBV24-1; j_gene: TRBJ2-1; abundance: NA; d_gene: TRBD2; CDR3nt: TGTGCCACCAGCCCCACTAGCGGGAGGGCCCTCTTTGGTGTCAATGAGCAGTTCTTC; CDR3aa: CATSPTSGRALFGVNEQFF
v_gene: TRBV5-1; j_gene: TRBJ2-7; abundance: NA; d_gene: TRBD2; CDR3nt: TGCGCCAGCAGCGACCCAGCGGGGATCTCCTACGAGCAGTACTTC; CDR3aa: CASSDPAGISYEQYF
v_gene: TRBV13; j_gene: TRBJ2-5; abundance: NA; d_gene: TRBD2; CDR3nt: TGTGCCAGCAGCTCTACCTCAAATAAGACTAGCGGGGGTGAGACCCAGTACTTC; CDR3aa: CASSSTSNKTSGGETQYF
v_gene: TRBV15; j_gene: TRBJ1-5; abundance: NA; d_gene: TRBD1; CDR3nt: TGTGCCACCAGCAGACCCAAATCGACAGGGGAGGATCAGCCCCAGCATTTT; CDR3aa: CATSRPKSTGEDQPQHF
v_gene: TRBV30; j_gene: TRBJ1-6; abundance: NA; d_gene: NA; CDR3nt: TGTGCCTGGACACCGGGAGGCAATTCACCCCTCCACTTT; CDR3aa: CAWTPGGNSPLHF
v_gene: TRBV27; j_gene: TRBJ1-1; abundance: NA; d_gene: TRBD1; CDR3nt: TGTGCCAGCAGCCCTAGGGGGCTGGGAGACACTGAAGCTTTCTTT; CDR3aa: CASSPRGLGDTEAFF
v_gene: TRBV19; j_gene: TRBJ1-1; abundance: NA; d_gene: NA; CDR3nt: TGTGCCAGTAGTATATATAGGTCGGAGGAAGCTTTCTTT; CDR3aa: CASSIYRSEEAFF
v_gene: TRBV10-1; j_gene: TRBJ1-1; abundance: NA; d_gene: NA; CDR3nt: TGCGCCAGCAGTTCCCACAGGGACACTGAAGCTTTCTTT; CDR3aa: CASSSHRDTEAFF
v_gene: TRBV24-1; j_gene: TRBJ2-1; abundance: NA; d_gene: NA; CDR3nt: TGTGCCACCAGTGGAGAGGGCTCTTCCTACAATGAGCAGTTCTTC; CDR3aa: CATSGEGSSYNEQFF
v_gene: TRBV19; j_gene: TRBJ1-1; abundance: NA; d_gene: NA; CDR3nt: TGTGCCAGTAGTATAGTTGCAGGGATTGAAGCTTTCTTT; CDR3aa: CASSIVAGIEAFF
v_gene: TRBV12-5; j_gene: TRBJ2-1; abundance: NA; d_gene: TRBD2; CDR3nt: TGTGCTAGTGGTTTGGGGTCTAGCGGGGGCAATGAGCAGTTCTTC; CDR3aa: CASGLGSSGGNEQFF
v_gene: TRBV14; j_gene: TRBJ2-1; abundance: NA; d_gene: NA; CDR3nt: TGTGCCAGCAGCCGGTCGGGACTGGCTAACAATGAGCAGTTCTTC; CDR3aa: CASSRSGLANNEQFF
v_gene: TRBV2; j_gene: TRBJ2-7; abundance: NA; d_gene: TRBD2; CDR3nt: TGTGCCAGCCTGGGGGCGGGGGGAAACTACGAGCAGTACTTC; CDR3aa: CASLGAGGNYEQYF
v_gene: TRBV14; j_gene: TRBJ1-1; abundance: NA; d_gene: NA; CDR3nt: TGTGCCAGCAGCCAAGGATGGGAGTGGCCTGAAGCTTTCTTT; CDR3aa: CASSQGWEWPEAFF
v_gene: TRBV6-6; j_gene: TRBJ2-1; abundance: NA; d_gene: NA; CDR3nt: TGTGCCAGCAGTTACGACGGACAGAACAATGAGCAGTTCTTC; CDR3aa: CASSYDGQNNEQFF
v_gene: TRBV24-1; j_gene: TRBJ2-3; abundance: NA; d_gene: NA; CDR3nt: TGTGCCACCCCCCCGAAGAACGAGAGAACAGATACGCAGTATTTT; CDR3aa: CATPPKNERTDTQYF
v_gene: TRBV30; j_gene: TRBJ1-4; abundance: NA; d_gene: NA; CDR3nt: TGTGCCGGGCTGGCGACAGAGATTAATGAAAAACTGTTTTTT; CDR3aa: CAGLATEINEKLFF
v_gene: TRBV4-2; j_gene: TRBJ2-1; abundance: NA; d_gene: NA; CDR3nt: TGTGCCAGCAGCCAAGAGCGGGACTCCTACAATGAGCAGTTCTTC; CDR3aa: CASSQERDSYNEQFF
v_gene: TRBV6-5; j_gene: TRBJ2-3; abundance: NA; d_gene: NA; CDR3nt: TGTGCCAGCAGTTACAAAAGAGGAACAGATACGCAGTATTTT; CDR3aa: CASSYKRGTDTQYF
v_gene: TRBV4-1; j_gene: TRBJ1-5; abundance: NA; d_gene: NA; CDR3nt: TGCGCCAGCAGCCAAGATCGGGGGGGAGGGTCTAGCAATCAGCCCCAGCATTTT; CDR3aa: CASSQDRGGGSSNQPQHF
v_gene: TRBV18; j_gene: TRBJ2-7; abundance: NA; d_gene: NA; CDR3nt: TGTGCCAGCTCACCGGGTCGCGGCTACGAGCAGTACTTC; CDR3aa: CASSPGRGYEQYF
v_gene: TRBV2; j_gene: TRBJ2-1; abundance: NA; d_gene: NA; CDR3nt: TGTGCCAGCAAAAGAGGCGATGAGCAGTTCTTC; CDR3aa: CASKRGDEQFF
v_gene: TRBV7-2; j_gene: TRBJ1-1; abundance: NA; d_gene: NA; CDR3nt: TGTGCCAGCAGCCCCTTTATGAACACTGAAGCTTTCTTT; CDR3aa: CASSPFMNTEAFF
v_gene: TRBV7-9; j_gene: TRBJ2-3; abundance: few; d_gene: NA; CDR3nt: TGTGCCAGCAGCTTAATTAGGGGCCCTAGCACAGATACGCAGTATTTT; CDR3aa: CASSLIRGPSTDTQYF
v_gene: TRBV6-5; j_gene: TRBJ1-2; abundance: once; d_gene: NA; CDR3nt: TGTGCCAGCAGTAGGGGGAACACGGACTATGGCTACACCTTC; CDR3aa: CASSRGNTDYGYTF
v_gene: TRBV28; j_gene: TRBJ1-1; abundance: NA; d_gene: TRBD1; CDR3nt: TGTGCCAGCAGACAATCGGGGGGACAGGGTGAAGCTTTCTTT; CDR3aa: CASRQSGGQGEAFF
v_gene: TRBV2; j_gene: TRBJ2-7; abundance: NA; d_gene: TRBD1; CDR3nt: TGTGCCAGCAGGGACGGACAGGGTTTAAGTTCCAAAGATTACGAGCAGTACTTC; CDR3aa: CASRDGQGLSSKDYEQYF
v_gene: TRBV29-1; j_gene: TRBJ1-2; abundance: NA; d_gene: NA; CDR3nt: TGCAGCGTTGCGGGACTGTCTCAAGATCGGGGTGGCTACACCTTC; CDR3aa: CSVAGLSQDRGGYTF
v_gene: TRBV18; j_gene: TRBJ1-1; abundance: NA; d_gene: NA; CDR3nt: TGTGCCAGCTACGCGGACAGATTGAACACTGAAGCTTTCTTT; CDR3aa: CASYADRLNTEAFF